This T cell receptor (beta chain) emerged from a study of CD8+ T cells in alopecia areata. Study background: Tofacitinib was given for 6 to 18 months, then stopped for 6 months. Study-level findings and limits: Normal-skin resident alphabeta T cells also appear among scalp sample sequences. Compared with normal scalp, lesional scalp had higher clonality and more expanded CD8+ clones.

Patients with alopecia areata provided lesional scalp punch biopsies as well as peripheral blood. Details on this clone: Its antigen is unidentified.

The germline V and J ends were trimmed by 6 bases and 2 bases, with 17 bases remaining between them. The CDR3 contains 15 residues. Germline V lookup: CDR1 SGHTA, CDR2 FQGNSA. Following RNA extraction, reverse transcription yielded cDNA that acted as the sequencing template. Libraries were prepared by immunoSEQ multiplex PCR; TCRdb keeps only in-frame clonotypes and omits some of them. In the table there are roughly 97,000 clones, less than 50% of which are singletons. Source material: CD4+ T cells sorted from blood. This sequence was found in a human donor with alopecia areata. V usage is TRBV7-2 and J usage is TRBJ2-7; perhaps D is TRBD1 or TRBD2 (5 bases each). The CDR3 DNA reads TGTGCCAGCAGGGAGCCGGGACGGATCACCTACGAGCAGTACTTC. Translating it yields CASREPGRITYEQYF.